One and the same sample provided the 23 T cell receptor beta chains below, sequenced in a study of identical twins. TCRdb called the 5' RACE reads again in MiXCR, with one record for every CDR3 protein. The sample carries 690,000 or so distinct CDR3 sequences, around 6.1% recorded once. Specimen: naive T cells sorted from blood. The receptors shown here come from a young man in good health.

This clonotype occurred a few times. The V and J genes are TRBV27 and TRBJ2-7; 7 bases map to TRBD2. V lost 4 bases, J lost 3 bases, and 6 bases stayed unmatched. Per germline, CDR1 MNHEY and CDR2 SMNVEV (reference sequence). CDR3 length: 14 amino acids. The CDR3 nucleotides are TGTGCCAGCAGTTCTGCGCGGGAGATCTACGAGCAGTACGTC. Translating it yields CASSSAREIYEQYV.

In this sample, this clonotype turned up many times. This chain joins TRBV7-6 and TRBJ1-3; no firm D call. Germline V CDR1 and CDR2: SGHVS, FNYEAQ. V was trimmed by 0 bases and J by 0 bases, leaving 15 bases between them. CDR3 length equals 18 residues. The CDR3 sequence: CASSLALPRSSSGNTIYF. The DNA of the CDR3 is TGTGCCAGCAGCTTAGCGTTACCGAGATCGAGCTCTGGAAACACCATATATTTT.

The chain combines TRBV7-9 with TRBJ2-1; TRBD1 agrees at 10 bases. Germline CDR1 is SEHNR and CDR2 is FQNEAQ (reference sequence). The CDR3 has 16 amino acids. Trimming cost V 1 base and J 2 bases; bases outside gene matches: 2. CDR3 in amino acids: CASSLGGQGPYNEQFF. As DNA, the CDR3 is TGTGCCAGCAGCTTAGGGGGACAGGGGCCCTACAATGAGCAGTTCTTC.

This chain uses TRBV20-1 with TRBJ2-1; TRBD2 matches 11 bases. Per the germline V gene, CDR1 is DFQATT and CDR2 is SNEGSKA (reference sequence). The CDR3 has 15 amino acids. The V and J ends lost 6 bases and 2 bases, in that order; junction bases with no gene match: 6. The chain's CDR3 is CSAIQTSGTYNEQFF. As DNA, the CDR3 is TGCAGTGCCATCCAGACTAGCGGGACCTACAATGAGCAGTTCTTC.

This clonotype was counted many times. This CDR3 reads CASSVLSEQYF. The DNA for the CDR3 is TGTGCCAGCAGTGTCCTCAGCGAGCAGTACTTC. The J gene is TRBJ2-7, the V gene TRBV25-1; no reliable D call. Germline CDR1 reads MGHDK; CDR2 reads SYGVNS. The CDR3 runs to 11 residues. The V end lost 4 bases, the J end lost 6 bases, and 7 bases lay between the germline ends.

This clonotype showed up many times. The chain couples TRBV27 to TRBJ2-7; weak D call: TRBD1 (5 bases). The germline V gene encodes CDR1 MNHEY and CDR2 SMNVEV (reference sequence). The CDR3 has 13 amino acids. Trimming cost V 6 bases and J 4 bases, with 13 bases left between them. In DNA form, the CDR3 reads TGTGCCAGCAGGCCAGCAACAGGATACGAGCAGTACTTC. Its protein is CASRPATGYEQYF.

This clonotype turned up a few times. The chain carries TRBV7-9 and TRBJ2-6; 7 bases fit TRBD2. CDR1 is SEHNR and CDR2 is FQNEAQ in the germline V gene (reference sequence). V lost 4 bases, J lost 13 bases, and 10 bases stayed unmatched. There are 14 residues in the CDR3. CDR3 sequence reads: CASSSSGRLIVLTF. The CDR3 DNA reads TGTGCCAGCAGCTCATCCGGGAGGTTAATAGTCCTGACTTTC.

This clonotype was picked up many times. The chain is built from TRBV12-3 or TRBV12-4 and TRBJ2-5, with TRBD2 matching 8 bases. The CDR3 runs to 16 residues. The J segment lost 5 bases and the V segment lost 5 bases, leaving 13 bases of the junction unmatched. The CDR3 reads CASSPGIAGRGETQYF. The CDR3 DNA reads TGTGCCAGCAGTCCCGGTATAGCGGGAAGGGGGGAGACCCAGTACTTC.

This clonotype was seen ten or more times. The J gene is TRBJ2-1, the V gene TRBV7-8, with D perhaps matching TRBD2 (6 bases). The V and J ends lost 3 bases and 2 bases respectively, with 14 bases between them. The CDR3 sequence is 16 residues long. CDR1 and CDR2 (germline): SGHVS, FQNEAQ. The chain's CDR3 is CASSLGRLGAYNEQFF. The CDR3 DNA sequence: TGTGCCAGCAGCTTGGGACGACTAGGGGCCTACAATGAGCAGTTCTTC.

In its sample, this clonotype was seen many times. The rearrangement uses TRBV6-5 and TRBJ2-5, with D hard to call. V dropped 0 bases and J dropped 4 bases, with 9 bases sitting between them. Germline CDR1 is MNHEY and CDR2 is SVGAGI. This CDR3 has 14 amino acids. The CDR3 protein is CASSYSGQSETQYF. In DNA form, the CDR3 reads TGTGCCAGCAGTTACTCTGGGCAGTCAGAGACCCAGTACTTC.

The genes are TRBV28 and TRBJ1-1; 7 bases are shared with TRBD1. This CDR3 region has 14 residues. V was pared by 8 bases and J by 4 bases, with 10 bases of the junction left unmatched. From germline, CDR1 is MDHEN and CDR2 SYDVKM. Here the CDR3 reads CASGVTGVGTEAFF. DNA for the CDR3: TGTGCCAGCGGAGTAACAGGGGTCGGCACTGAAGCTTTCTTT.

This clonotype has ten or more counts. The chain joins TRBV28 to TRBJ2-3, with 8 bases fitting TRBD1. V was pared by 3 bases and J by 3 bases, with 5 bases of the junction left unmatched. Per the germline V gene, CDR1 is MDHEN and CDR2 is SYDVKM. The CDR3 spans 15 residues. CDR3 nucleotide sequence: TGTGCCAGCAGTTTGGAGGGACAGGCGACAGATACGCAGTATTTT. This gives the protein CASSLEGQATDTQYF. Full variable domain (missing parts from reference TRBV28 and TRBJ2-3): DVKVTQSSRYLVKRTGEKVFLECVQDMDHENMFWYRQDPGLGLRLIYFSYDVKMKEKGDIPEGYSVSREKKERFSLILESASTNQTSMYLCASSLEGQATDTQYFGPGTRLTVL.

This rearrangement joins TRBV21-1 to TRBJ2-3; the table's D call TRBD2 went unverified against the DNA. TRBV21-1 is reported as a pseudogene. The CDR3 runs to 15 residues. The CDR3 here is CASSKVREGGDTQYF. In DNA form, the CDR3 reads TGTGCCAGCAGCAAAGTGAGGGAGGGGGGGGATACGCAGTATTTT.

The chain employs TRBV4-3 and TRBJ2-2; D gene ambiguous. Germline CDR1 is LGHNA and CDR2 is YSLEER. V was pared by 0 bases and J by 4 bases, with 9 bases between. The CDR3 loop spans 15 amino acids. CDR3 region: CASSQDQRGTGELFF. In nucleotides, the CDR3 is TGCGCCAGCAGCCAAGATCAACGAGGCACCGGGGAGCTGTTTTTT.

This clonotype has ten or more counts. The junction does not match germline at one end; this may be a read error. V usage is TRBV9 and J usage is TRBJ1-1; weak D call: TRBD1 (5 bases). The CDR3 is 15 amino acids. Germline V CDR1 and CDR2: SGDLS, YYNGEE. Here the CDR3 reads CASKVGGGGNSEAFF. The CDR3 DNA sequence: TGTGCCAGCAAGGTGGGGGGTGGGGGGAACAGTGAAGCTTTCTTT.

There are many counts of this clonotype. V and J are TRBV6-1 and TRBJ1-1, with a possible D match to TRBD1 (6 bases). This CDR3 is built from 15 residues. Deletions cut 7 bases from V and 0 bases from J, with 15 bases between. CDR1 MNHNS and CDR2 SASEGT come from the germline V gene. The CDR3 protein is CASNQGGTMNTEAFF. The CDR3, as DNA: TGTGCCAGCAACCAAGGGGGAACCATGAACACTGAAGCTTTCTTT.

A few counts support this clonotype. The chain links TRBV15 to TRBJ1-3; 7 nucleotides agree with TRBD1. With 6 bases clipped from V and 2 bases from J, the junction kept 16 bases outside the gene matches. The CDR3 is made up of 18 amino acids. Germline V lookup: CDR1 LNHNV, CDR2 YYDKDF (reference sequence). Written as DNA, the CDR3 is TGTGCCACCAGTTTGGGGGCTCCGGGTCAGGGGGCTGGAAACACCATATATTTT. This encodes CATSLGAPGQGAGNTIYF.

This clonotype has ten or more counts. This chain's CDR3 is CASSSHRDRSLYEQYF. In DNA form, the CDR3 reads TGTGCCAGCAGTTCACACCGGGACAGGAGCCTCTACGAGCAGTACTTC. This chain joins TRBV6-2 or TRBV6-3 and TRBJ2-7; 8 bases match TRBD1. Trimming removed 4 bases from V and 3 bases from J; junction bases left unmatched: 11. This CDR3 comprises 16 residues. The germline gives CDR1 MNHEY, CDR2 SVGEGT.

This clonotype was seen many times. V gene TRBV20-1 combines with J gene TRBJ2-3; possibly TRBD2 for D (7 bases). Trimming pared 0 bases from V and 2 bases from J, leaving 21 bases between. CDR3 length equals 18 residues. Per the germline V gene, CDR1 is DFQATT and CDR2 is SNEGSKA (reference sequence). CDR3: CSARDTRGVGRTTDTQYF. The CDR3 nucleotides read TGCAGTGCTAGAGATACGAGGGGGGTCGGGAGGACCACAGATACGCAGTATTTT.

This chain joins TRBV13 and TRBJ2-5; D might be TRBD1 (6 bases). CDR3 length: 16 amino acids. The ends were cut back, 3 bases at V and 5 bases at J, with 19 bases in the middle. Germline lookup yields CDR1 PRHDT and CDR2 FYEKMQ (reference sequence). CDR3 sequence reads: CASSFGLQGRSETQYF. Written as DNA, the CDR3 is TGTGCCAGCAGCTTCGGCTTACAGGGTAGATCCGAGACCCAGTACTTC.

The CDR3 DNA reads as TGTGCCAGCAGTTACACCGACAGGGGCAATGAGCAGTTCTTC. Its translation is CASSYTDRGNEQFF. The chain carries TRBV6-5 and TRBJ2-1; 8 nucleotides line up with TRBD1. CDR1 and CDR2 from the germline V gene are MNHEY and SVGAGI. The CDR3 is made up of 14 amino acids. V gave up 2 bases and J gave up 6 bases; unmatched junction bases: 3.

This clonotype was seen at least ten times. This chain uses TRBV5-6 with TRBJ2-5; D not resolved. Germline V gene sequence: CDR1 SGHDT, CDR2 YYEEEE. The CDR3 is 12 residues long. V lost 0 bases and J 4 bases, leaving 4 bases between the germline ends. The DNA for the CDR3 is TGTGCCAGCAGCTTGGTGCTAGAGACCCAGTACTTC. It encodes CASSLVLETQYF.

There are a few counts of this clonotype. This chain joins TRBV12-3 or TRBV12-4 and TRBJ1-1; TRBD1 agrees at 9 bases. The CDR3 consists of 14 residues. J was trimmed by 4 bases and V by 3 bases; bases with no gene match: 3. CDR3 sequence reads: CASSFYRGPTEAFF. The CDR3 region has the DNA TGTGCCAGCAGTTTCTACAGGGGGCCCACTGAAGCTTTCTTT.